A single sample gave rise to the 17 T cell receptor beta chains below, sequenced in a study of control samples from healthy donors and cancer patients. Some clones are missing from TCRdb's copy, which holds only in-frame ones; the method was immunoSEQ multiplex PCR. The repertoire holds approximately 170,000 clones, with approximately 92% as singletons. What was sequenced was blood. These receptors were collected from a man aged 25 to 40 in good health.

The chain has TRBV10-3 and TRBJ2-5, with 8 nucleotides matching TRBD1. In germline, CDR1 is ENHRY, CDR2 SYGVKD. V lost 9 bases and J lost 5; bases outside the gene matches: 14. The CDR3 is 15 residues long. The CDR3 DNA reads TGTGCCATAAGGACAGGATCGGCAGGGGGCGAGACCCAGTACTTC. Translation: CAIRTGSAGGETQYF.

The chain is built from TRBV30 and TRBJ2-1; 7 nucleotides line up with TRBD2. The CDR3 spans 14 residues. Germline V gene sequence: CDR1 GTSNPN, CDR2 SVGIG (reference sequence). With V trimmed by 3 bases and J by 0 bases, 2 bases remained unmatched. CDR3 sequence (DNA): TGTGCCTGGAGCGCGGGAGTCTCCTACAATGAGCAGTTCTTC. It codes for CAWSAGVSYNEQFF. The full variable domain, in which reference TRBV30 and TRBJ2-1 provide the parts outside the CDR3, is SQTIHQWPATLVQPVGSPLSLECTVEGTSNPNLYWYRQAAGRGLQLLFYSVGIGQISSEVPQNLSASRPQDRQFILSSKKLLLSDSGFYLCAWSAGVSYNEQFFGPGTRLTVL.

V is TRBV14 and J is TRBJ2-7, with D possibly called TRBD1 or TRBD2 (5 bases each). The germline CDR1 and CDR2 sequences are SGHDN and FVKESK. V shed 2 bases and J shed 7 bases, with 15 bases lying between them. The CDR3 covers 14 residues. The DNA for the CDR3 is TGTGCCAGCAGCCAAATGGGGGTACGAAAGGAGCAGTACTTC. It is translated as CASSQMGVRKEQYF.

This chain uses TRBV28 with TRBJ2-7; D is unclear. The CDR3 has 13 residues. From germline, CDR1 is MDHEN and CDR2 SYDVKM. V was trimmed by 5 bases and J by 2 bases, leaving 10 bases between them. The chain's CDR3 is CASSPLDPYEQYF. DNA for the CDR3: TGTGCCAGCAGTCCCCTCGACCCCTACGAGCAGTACTTC.

The chain is built from TRBV19 and TRBJ2-6; 7 bases match TRBD1. Germline V gene lookup returns CDR1 LNHDA and CDR2 SQIVND (reference sequence). J was trimmed by 4 bases and V by 5 bases; bases with no gene match: 5. This CDR3 is 15 amino acids long. CDR3 region: CASSATGVGANVLTF. The CDR3 DNA is TGTGCCAGTAGTGCCACAGGGGTCGGGGCCAACGTCCTGACTTTC.

The rearrangement links TRBV12-5 to TRBJ2-1; 7 bases are shared with TRBD1. Germline V CDR1 and CDR2: LGHNT, FRNRAP. Trimming removed 3 bases from V and 10 bases from J; junction bases left unmatched: 6. The CDR3 is made up of 13 amino acids. DNA of the CDR3: TGTGCTAGTGGTTTACAAACAGGGGCCGAGCAGTTCTTC. It is translated as CASGLQTGAEQFF.

The chain carries TRBV15 and TRBJ2-2; 9 nucleotides match TRBD1. The CDR3 runs 17 residues. Germline V gives CDR1 LNHNV, CDR2 YYDKDF (reference sequence). With V trimmed by 3 bases and J by 4 bases, 9 bases remained unmatched. CDR3 in amino acids: CATSSSFRDRVTGELFF. The DNA of the CDR3 is TGTGCCACCAGCAGTTCCTTCCGGGACAGGGTCACCGGGGAGCTGTTTTTT.

This CDR3 is CASSVRWSPIIPYEQYF. CDR3 in DNA: TGTGCCAGCAGCGTAAGATGGAGCCCGATTATACCCTACGAGCAGTACTTC. J is TRBJ2-7 and V is TRBV9, with D unclear. CDR1 SGDLS and CDR2 YYNGEE come from the germline V gene. The CDR3 runs to 17 residues. Trimming left V 1 base short and J 2 bases short, with 19 bases between.

V and J are TRBV28 and TRBJ2-7, with 7 bases fitting TRBD1. The junction had 9 bases not matched to a gene; V was cut back by 5 bases and J by 2 bases. Germline-derived CDR1 and CDR2 are MDHEN and SYDVKM. This CDR3 has 15 residues. CDR3 nucleotides: TGTGCCAGCAGTAGCCCCAGAGGACAGGCCTACGAGCAGTACTTC. Protein product: CASSSPRGQAYEQYF.

V usage is TRBV14 and J usage is TRBJ2-3; TRBD1 agrees at 9 bases. The CDR3 contains 15 residues. J was trimmed by 4 bases and V by 4 bases; bases with no gene match: 6. Germline assignment: CDR1 SGHDN and CDR2 FVKESK. CDR3 bases: TGTGCCAGCAGCCTTCGGGGACAGGGACCAGATACGCAGTATTTT. Encoded protein: CASSLRGQGPDTQYF. Drawing the rest from reference TRBV14 and TRBJ2-3, the complete variable domain is EAGVTQFPSHSVIEKGQTVTLRCDPISGHDNLYWYRRVMGKEIKFLLHFVKESKQDESGMPNNRFLAERTGGTYSTLKVQPAELEDSGVYFCASSLRGQGPDTQYFGPGTRLTVL.

This clone has just one count. The J gene is TRBJ1-5, the V gene TRBV18; possibly TRBD1 for D (6 bases). The CDR3 runs 14 residues. Trimming took 5 bases from V and 3 from J, leaving 11 bases between them. Per the germline V gene, CDR1 is KGHSH and CDR2 is LQKENI. CDR3 region: CASSSRDTNQPQHF. The CDR3 region has the DNA TGTGCCAGCTCATCCCGGGACACCAATCAGCCCCAGCATTTT.

The chain has TRBV11-2 and TRBJ1-2; D is unresolved. CDR3 size: 15 residues. With 5 bases removed from V and 4 bases from J, the gap between germline ends came to 17 bases. Germline-derived CDR1 and CDR2 are SGHAT and FQNNGV. CDR3 loop: CASSARLAASYGYTF. The CDR3 nucleotides are TGTGCCAGCAGCGCCCGCCTCGCAGCCTCCTATGGCTACACCTTC.

The chain carries TRBV4-1 and TRBJ1-3, with D hard to call. The CDR3 consists of 17 residues. V lost 1 base, J lost 0 bases, and 13 bases lay in between. The germline V gene encodes CDR1 MGHRA and CDR2 YSYEKL. The CDR3 sequence is CASSQVQMGPSGNTIYF. As DNA, the CDR3 is TGCGCCAGCAGCCAAGTCCAGATGGGCCCCTCTGGAAACACCATATATTTT.

The chain links TRBV28 to TRBJ2-4; D is unresolved. The CDR3 covers 12 residues. Germline-derived CDR1 and CDR2 are MDHEN and SYDVKM. With 3 bases removed from V and 4 bases from J, the gap between germline ends came to 4 bases. The CDR3 nucleotides are TGTGCCAGCAGTTTGGAGAAAAACATTCAGTACTTC. It codes for CASSLEKNIQYF.

The V gene is TRBV6-5, the J gene TRBJ2-1; 10 nucleotides line up with TRBD1. Per the germline V gene, CDR1 is MNHEY and CDR2 is SVGAGI. There are 16 residues in the CDR3. Germline trimming cut 2 bases from V and 2 bases from J; bases unmatched to any gene: 3. CDR3 sequence (DNA): TGTGCCAGCAGTTACGCCGGGACAGGGGCCTACAATGAGCAGTTCTTC. Translated, it gives CASSYAGTGAYNEQFF.

This clone was observed a few times. The CDR3 sequence: CASSYSVAGAGDTQYF. Here the CDR3 DNA reads TGTGCCAGCAGTTACTCGGTAGCGGGGGCCGGAGATACGCAGTATTTT. The chain links TRBV6-5 to TRBJ2-3; 9 positions agree with TRBD2. Trimming at V came to 0 bases and at J to 5 bases, leaving 6 bases not matched to a gene. Looked up from germline, CDR1 is MNHEY and CDR2 is SVGAGI. The CDR3 is 16 amino acids.

The J gene is TRBJ2-4, the V gene TRBV27; TRBD2 aligns across 11 bases. The CDR3 consists of 17 residues. In germline, CDR1 is MNHEY, CDR2 SMNVEV (reference sequence). Trimming cost V 4 bases and J 5 bases; bases outside gene matches: 10. The DNA of the CDR3 is TGTGCCAGCAGTTCTCCCGGGACTAGCGGACCCCAAAACATTCAGTACTTC. This sequence encodes CASSSPGTSGPQNIQYF.